This T cell receptor beta chain was observed in a study of blood T cells in healthy people across ages. The CDR3 has 15 amino acids. V shed 6 bases and J shed 6 bases, with 22 bases lying between them. Germline V gives CDR1 DFQATT, CDR2 SNEGSKA (reference sequence). In this sample, this clonotype turned up many times. What it binds is not known. Samples each yielded at least 5 micrograms of total RNA. A J-beta primer mix and a sample-barcoded 5' primer were used in a second PCR of about 7 to 11 cycles. TCRdb re-called the 5' RACE reads with MiXCR, one entry per CDR3 protein. The repertoire holds fewer than 950,000 distinct CDR3 sequences, roughly 40% seen once, with roughly 13% in the top ten. Study-wide results and limits: The authors considered diversity estimates from one million T cells to be underestimates. PBMCs that were unsorted prevented a conclusive naive versus antigen-experienced comparison.

The sequenced sample was blood. The gene calls are TRBV20-1 and TRBJ2-3, with a weak D call TRBD1 (6 bases). The TCR originated in a man aged 18 to 30 in good health. The CDR3 sequence: CSAPDRQDPGDTQYF. As DNA, the CDR3 is TGCAGTGCCCCAGACCGACAGGACCCGGGGGATACGCAGTATTTT.